The 13 T cell receptor beta chains listed next were all sequenced from one sample in a study of patients and donors after allogeneic stem cell transplantation. TCRdb reprocessed the RT-PCR reads via MiXCR and lists one record per CDR3 protein. The sample contains under 200,000 distinct CDR3 sequences, around 30% of which appear only once. Sequenced: blood, either unsorted or a sorted T cell fraction (not recorded which). The receptors derive from a human donor who was either an allogeneic HSCT recipient or a stem cell or donor lymphocyte infusion donor (not recorded which). It is not recorded whose cells these are; they may come from a transplant donor.

This clonotype has at least ten counts. The chain carries TRBV28 and TRBJ1-2; unclear D gene. Germline values: CDR1 MDHEN, CDR2 SYDVKM. The CDR3 consists of 13 residues. V was trimmed by 6 bases and J by 0 bases, leaving 8 bases between them. The CDR3 coding sequence is TGTGCCAGCAGGGTAACAGCTAACTATGGCTACACCTTC. Protein: CASRVTANYGYTF.

The rearrangement links TRBV9 to TRBJ2-2; 8 bases line up with TRBD1. V gave up 4 bases and J gave up 2 bases; unmatched junction bases: 4. The CDR3 is 15 amino acids. Germline V gene data show CDR1 as SGDLS and CDR2 as YYNGEE. CDR3 protein: CASSHGQGNTGELFF. In DNA form, the CDR3 reads TGTGCCAGCAGCCATGGACAGGGCAACACCGGGGAGCTGTTTTTT.

The V call is TRBV5-1, the J call TRBJ2-5; D unclear. CDR1 SGHRS and CDR2 YFSETQ come from the germline V gene. The CDR3 sequence is 16 residues long. Trimming pared 0 bases from V and 2 bases from J, leaving 14 bases between. In DNA form, the CDR3 reads TGCGCCAGCAGCTTGGCCGATCGTACAGCTCAAGAGACCCAGTACTTC. This codes for CASSLADRTAQETQYF.

The chain has TRBV29-1 and TRBJ2-5; TRBD2 matches at 8 bases. J gave up 0 bases and V 6 bases, and 3 bases lay outside the gene matches. The CDR3 consists of 13 residues. Per germline, CDR1 SQVTM and CDR2 ANQGSEA. The CDR3 nucleotides are TGCAGCGTGGAGCGGGAGAACCAAGAGACCCAGTACTTC. It translates to CSVERENQETQYF. Filled out from reference TRBV29-1 and TRBJ2-5, the complete variable domain reads SAVISQKPSRDICQRGTSLTIQCQVDSQVTMMFWYRQQPGQSLTLIATANQGSEATYESGFVIDKFPISRPNLTFSTLTVSNMSPEDSSIYLCSVERENQETQYFGPGTRLLVL.

The chain employs TRBV15 and TRBJ1-5; no reliable D call. Trimming removed 0 bases from V and 7 bases from J, with 7 bases in between. The CDR3 has 13 amino acids. The germline CDR1 and CDR2 sequences are LNHNV and YYDKDF (reference sequence). The CDR3 sequence is CATSRDLGQPQHF. The DNA for the CDR3 is TGTGCCACCAGCAGAGATCTTGGACAGCCCCAGCATTTT.

This clonotype has more than one count but fewer than ten. The chain uses TRBV7-9 and TRBJ2-1, with 10 bases that match TRBD2. The CDR3 has 18 amino acids. The V and J ends lost 1 base and 0 bases, in that order; junction bases with no gene match: 6. From germline, CDR1 is SEHNR and CDR2 FQNEAQ (reference sequence). The CDR3 DNA is TGTGCCAGCAGCTTAGAACTAGCGGGATTAAGCTCCTACAATGAGCAGTTCTTC. It codes for CASSLELAGLSSYNEQFF.

The chain joins TRBV5-1 to TRBJ2-3; D is uncertain. The CDR3 spans 14 residues. V was trimmed by 0 bases and J by 3 bases, leaving 8 bases between them. Germline CDR1 reads SGHRS; CDR2 reads YFSETQ. CDR3 loop: CASSLEGWTDTQYF. The CDR3 nucleotides read TGCGCCAGCAGCTTGGAGGGATGGACAGATACGCAGTATTTT. The full variable domain, completed using reference TRBV5-1 and TRBJ2-3, is KAGVTQTPRYLIKTRGQQVTLSCSPISGHRSVSWYQQTPGQGLQFLFEYFSETQRNKGNFPGRFSGRQFSNSRSEMNVSTLELGDSALYLCASSLEGWTDTQYFGPGTRLTVL.

The chain employs TRBV27 and TRBJ2-7; D is undetermined. V lost 5 bases to trimming and J lost 0 bases, with 17 bases between them. CDR3 size: 16 residues. The germline V gene has CDR1 MNHEY and CDR2 SMNVEV (reference sequence). The CDR3, as DNA: TGTGCCAGCAGTGCATCTACTACCTACAGCTCCTACGAGCAGTACTTC. Its protein is CASSASTTYSSYEQYF.

This clonotype was counted ten times or more. One end of the junction varies from germline; a read error may be responsible. The CDR3, as DNA: TGTGCCAGCAGCCAAGATAGCAATCAGCCCCAGCATTTT. Translated: CASSQDSNQPQHF. The gene calls are TRBV4-3 and TRBJ1-5; D gene ambiguous. Germline-derived CDR1 and CDR2 are LGHNA and YSLEER. The CDR3 loop spans 13 amino acids.

The chain combines TRBV11-3 with TRBJ2-1; D gene ambiguous. There are 15 residues in the CDR3. The germline V gene encodes CDR1 SGHNT and CDR2 YENEEA. Deletions cut 3 bases from V and 4 bases from J, with 13 bases between. The chain's CDR3 is CASSLPCPAYNEQFF. The DNA for the CDR3 is TGTGCCAGCAGCTTGCCTTGTCCAGCATACAATGAGCAGTTCTTC.

The V call is TRBV27, the J call TRBJ2-1; 10 bases map to TRBD1. This CDR3 contains 16 residues. Germline V CDR1 and CDR2: MNHEY, SMNVEV (reference sequence). Trimming cost V 0 bases and J 8 bases; bases outside gene matches: 7. CDR3 in amino acids: CASSLSSGTGAYEQFF. The DNA for the CDR3 is TGTGCCAGCAGTTTATCTTCCGGGACAGGGGCGTATGAGCAGTTCTTC.

This clonotype was found a few times. The V gene is TRBV5-4, the J gene TRBJ2-7; 9 nucleotides line up with TRBD2. Germline lookup yields CDR1 SGHNT and CDR2 YYREEE (reference sequence). The CDR3 has 15 amino acids. V shed 4 bases, J shed 2 bases, and the junction held 7 bases outside the gene matches. CDR3 sequence: CASSRLADNPYEQYF. CDR3 coding DNA: TGTGCCAGCAGCCGACTAGCGGATAACCCCTACGAGCAGTACTTC.

This clonotype was counted only a few times. V gene TRBV7-9 combines with J gene TRBJ2-7; D remains unclear. Trimming cost V 7 bases and J 8 bases, with 18 bases left between them. Germline lookup yields CDR1 SEHNR and CDR2 FQNEAQ (reference sequence). CDR3 length: 13 residues. CDR3 nucleotides: TGTGCCAGCACCCGTGTTGCCACTGAAAAGCAGTACTTC. Amino acid sequence: CASTRVATEKQYF.